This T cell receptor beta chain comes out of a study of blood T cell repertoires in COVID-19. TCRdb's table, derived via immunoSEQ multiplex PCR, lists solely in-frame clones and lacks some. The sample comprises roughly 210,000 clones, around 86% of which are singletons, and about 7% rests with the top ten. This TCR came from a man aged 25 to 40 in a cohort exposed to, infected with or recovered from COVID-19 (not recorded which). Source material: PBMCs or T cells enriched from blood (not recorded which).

The CDR3 sequence: CASSGQGGTDTQYF. The CDR3 coding sequence is TGTGCCAGTAGCGGGCAGGGGGGCACAGATACGCAGTATTTT. The chain joins TRBV19 to TRBJ2-3, with 7 bases matching TRBD1. This CDR3 comprises 14 residues. CDR1 and CDR2 from the germline V gene are LNHDA and SQIVND (reference sequence). The junction had 4 bases not matched to a gene; V was cut back by 6 bases and J by 1 base.